What follows describes a single T cell receptor (beta chain). The antigen is undetermined. This specimen belongs to a study of cytomegalovirus exposure and HLA in healthy donors. Study observations and caveats: Subsequent analysis revealed that first-cohort TCR clusters tended to co-occur in the 130 or so validation repertoires. Rare TCR sequences dominated, though some public TCRs recurred in many donors.

The repertoire was sequenced with immunoSEQ multiplex PCR; TCRdb's copy has only in-frame clones and lacks some. The sample consists of 110,000 to 150,000 clones, 80% to 95% of them appearing once. The donors were in the roughly 110-subject validation cohort, distinct from the roughly 600-subject first cohort. The sequencing input was PBMCs. The source is a man aged 18 to 29 in good health and CMV-seronegative.

This CDR3 reads CASRNRGTSGTYEQYV. CDR3 nucleotides: TGTGCCAGCAGAAACAGGGGGACTAGCGGGACGTACGAGCAGTACGTC. This rearrangement joins TRBV6-6 to TRBJ2-7; TRBD2 matches 13 bases. This CDR3 is built from 16 residues. Germline CDR1 MNHNY, CDR2 SVGAGI (reference sequence). J lost 4 bases, V lost 6 bases, and 9 bases had no gene match.